The 17 T cell receptor beta chains below all came from one sample that was sequenced in a study of shared clonotypes between healthy human individuals. Using immunoSEQ multiplex PCR, the repertoire was profiled, and TCRdb retains in-frame clones only, with some absent. The sample contains roughly 1,800,000 clones, approximately 95% of which appear only once. The naive CD8 population came from CD45RO-negative cells selected for CCR7, without terminally differentiated effector memory CD45RA+ cells. Input material: naive CD8+ T cells sorted from blood. The receptor set was obtained from a man aged 18 to 35 in good health.

The chain carries TRBV11-2 and TRBJ1-1; D is perhaps TRBD1 (5 bases). Looked up from germline, CDR1 is SGHAT and CDR2 is FQNNGV. The CDR3 is made up of 15 amino acids. The V and J ends lost 2 bases and 1 base respectively, with 11 bases between them. The CDR3 DNA is TGTGCCAGCAGCTTAACCAGGGCACCGAACACTGAAGCTTTCTTT. Translating it yields CASSLTRAPNTEAFF.

The chain has TRBV30 and TRBJ2-3; the match to TRBD1 covers 9 bases. With 5 bases clipped from V and 4 bases from J, the junction kept 4 bases outside the gene matches. The CDR3 consists of 13 residues. Germline V gene sequence: CDR1 GTSNPN, CDR2 SVGIG (reference sequence). Written as DNA, the CDR3 is TGTGCCTGGGCCCGGACAGGGGCAGATACGCAGTATTTT. Amino acid sequence: CAWARTGADTQYF.

The chain links TRBV18 to TRBJ2-5; TRBD2 aligns across 7 bases. This CDR3 is 13 amino acids long. J lost 7 bases, V lost 6 bases, and 8 bases had no gene match. Germline CDR1 KGHSH, CDR2 LQKENI. CDR3 coding DNA: TGTGCCAGCTCCCTTCGGGAGGATCCGACCCAGTACTTC. Its protein is CASSLREDPTQYF.

This chain connects TRBV4-1 to TRBJ1-5; D is unresolved. Trimming cost V 2 bases and J 1 base, with 6 bases left between them. The CDR3 totals 14 residues. CDR1 is MGHRA, CDR2 YSYEKL, per germline. CDR3 sequence: CASSQLGSNQPQHF. CDR3 nucleotides: TGCGCCAGCAGCCAACTGGGGAGCAATCAGCCCCAGCATTTT.

The rearrangement uses TRBV11-2 and TRBJ1-1; D is unclear. The V and J ends lost 5 bases and 0 bases respectively, with 10 bases between them. CDR3 length equals 14 residues. Germline V gives CDR1 SGHAT, CDR2 FQNNGV. The CDR3 region is CASSPTDVNTEAFF. The CDR3 DNA reads TGTGCCAGCAGCCCGACGGACGTGAACACTGAAGCTTTCTTT.

The rearrangement links TRBV4-3 to TRBJ2-7; perhaps TRBD1 as D (6 bases). The germline CDR1 and CDR2 sequences are LGHNA and YSLEER. The CDR3 runs to 18 residues. Trimming removed 0 bases from V and 0 bases from J, with 18 bases in between. Here the CDR3 reads CASSQDLRQGTISYEQYF. The CDR3 DNA is TGCGCCAGCAGCCAAGATTTAAGGCAGGGGACGATCTCCTACGAGCAGTACTTC.

CDR3 DNA: TGTGCCAGCAGTTACGGGGACCCTACCCCCTACAATGAGCAGTTCTTC. Translation: CASSYGDPTPYNEQFF. The chain carries TRBV6-5 and TRBJ2-1; possibly TRBD1 or TRBD2 for D (5 bases each). The CDR3 sequence is 16 residues long. Germline assignment: CDR1 MNHEY and CDR2 SVGAGI. Trimming removed 2 bases from V and 2 bases from J, with 13 bases in between.

The rearrangement joins TRBV6-1 to TRBJ2-1; D is unresolved. This CDR3 is 16 amino acids long. In germline, CDR1 is MNHNS, CDR2 SASEGT. V was trimmed by 3 bases and J by 2 bases, leaving 14 bases between them. The CDR3 here is CASSDWKTGPYNEQFF. The CDR3, as DNA: TGTGCCAGCAGTGATTGGAAAACCGGCCCCTACAATGAGCAGTTCTTC.

In its sample, this clone was seen once. The V and J genes are TRBV11-2 and TRBJ2-7; D is perhaps TRBD1 (6 bases). Germline-derived CDR1 and CDR2 are SGHAT and FQNNGV. The CDR3 totals 15 residues. Trimming pared 5 bases from V and 0 bases from J, leaving 14 bases between. CDR3 sequence reads: CASSRPLTGSYEQYF. The CDR3 DNA follows: TGTGCCAGCAGCCGACCCCTGACAGGCTCCTACGAGCAGTACTTC.

The chain is built from TRBV7-6 and TRBJ2-3; D possibly corresponds to TRBD2 (6 bases). This CDR3 is 12 amino acids long. Germline loops: CDR1 SGHVS, CDR2 FNYEAQ. Trimming stripped 5 bases from V and 7 bases from J, with 10 bases between. The CDR3: CASSQEGNTQYF. DNA of the CDR3: TGTGCCAGCAGCCAGGAGGGGAATACGCAGTATTTT.

This clone occurred once. The rearrangement uses TRBV5-4 and TRBJ1-2; D ambiguous. CDR3 length: 14 amino acids. CDR1 is SGHNT and CDR2 is YYREEE in the germline V gene (reference sequence). Between the trimmed V and J ends, which lost 5 bases and 3 bases, there was a span of 14 bases. The CDR3 DNA follows: TGTGCCAGCAGTCCTGAGGGAGACTACTATGGCTACACCTTC. This encodes CASSPEGDYYGYTF.

In this sample, this clone turned up a few times. V gene TRBV19 combines with J gene TRBJ1-5; D gene ambiguous. The V and J ends lost 5 bases and 7 bases respectively, with 15 bases between them. Germline values: CDR1 LNHDA, CDR2 SQIVND (reference sequence). The CDR3 runs 14 residues. CDR3 sequence (DNA): TGTGCCAGTAGTTGGGGTGCGATGGGACAGCCCCAGCATTTT. Its translation: CASSWGAMGQPQHF.

This rearrangement joins TRBV27 to TRBJ1-5; D call uncertain. This CDR3 contains 12 residues. Per the germline V gene, CDR1 is MNHEY and CDR2 is SMNVEV (reference sequence). V lost 7 bases, J lost 0 bases, and 4 bases lay in between. The CDR3, as DNA: TGTGCCAGCATGGATAGCAATCAGCCCCAGCATTTT. This codes for CASMDSNQPQHF.

CDR3 in amino acids: CASSLRGWGYEQYF. The CDR3 DNA sequence: TGTGCCAGCAGTTTACGCGGGTGGGGGTACGAGCAGTACTTC. The V and J genes are TRBV27 and TRBJ2-7; TRBD1 or TRBD2 may be the D gene (5 bases each). CDR3 length equals 14 residues. Germline CDR1 and CDR2: MNHEY and SMNVEV (reference sequence). The V end lost 2 bases, the J end lost 4 bases, and 12 bases lay between the germline ends.

The chain links TRBV4-1 to TRBJ2-5, with 9 bases that match TRBD2. This CDR3 has 14 residues. CDR1 MGHRA and CDR2 YSYEKL come from the germline V gene. The V gene end was trimmed by 3 bases and the J gene end by 4 bases; junction bases not matched to a gene: 3. Here the CDR3 DNA reads TGCGCCAGCAGCCAGCGGGAGGGGGTAGAGACCCAGTACTTC. Protein sequence: CASSQREGVETQYF.

Details on this clone: The same CDR3 also results from other DNA sequences found in this sample. The chain links TRBV10-3 to TRBJ2-7; a possible D gene is TRBD1 (6 bases). CDR3 length: 14 amino acids. Germline lookup yields CDR1 ENHRY and CDR2 SYGVKD. The ends were cut back, 2 bases at V and 0 bases at J, with 8 bases in the middle. CDR3 loop: CAISERGISYEQYF. The CDR3 bases are TGTGCCATCAGTGAGAGGGGGATCTCCTACGAGCAGTACTTC.

J is TRBJ2-7 and V is TRBV5-4; D is possibly TRBD2 (6 bases). The CDR3 contains 14 residues. V lost 4 bases and J lost 2, with 13 bases in between. Germline V gene data show CDR1 as SGHNT and CDR2 as YYREEE (reference sequence). The DNA of the CDR3 is TGTGCCAGCAGCGCGCGGGGCACGACCTACGAGCAGTACTTC. The encoded protein is CASSARGTTYEQYF. The full variable domain, with the rest looked up from reference TRBV5-4 and TRBJ2-7, is ETGVTQSPTHLIKTRGQQVTLRCSSQSGHNTVSWYQQALGQGPQFIFQYYREEENGRGNFPPRFSGLQFPNYSSELNVNALELDDSALYLCASSARGTTYEQYFGPGTRLTVT.